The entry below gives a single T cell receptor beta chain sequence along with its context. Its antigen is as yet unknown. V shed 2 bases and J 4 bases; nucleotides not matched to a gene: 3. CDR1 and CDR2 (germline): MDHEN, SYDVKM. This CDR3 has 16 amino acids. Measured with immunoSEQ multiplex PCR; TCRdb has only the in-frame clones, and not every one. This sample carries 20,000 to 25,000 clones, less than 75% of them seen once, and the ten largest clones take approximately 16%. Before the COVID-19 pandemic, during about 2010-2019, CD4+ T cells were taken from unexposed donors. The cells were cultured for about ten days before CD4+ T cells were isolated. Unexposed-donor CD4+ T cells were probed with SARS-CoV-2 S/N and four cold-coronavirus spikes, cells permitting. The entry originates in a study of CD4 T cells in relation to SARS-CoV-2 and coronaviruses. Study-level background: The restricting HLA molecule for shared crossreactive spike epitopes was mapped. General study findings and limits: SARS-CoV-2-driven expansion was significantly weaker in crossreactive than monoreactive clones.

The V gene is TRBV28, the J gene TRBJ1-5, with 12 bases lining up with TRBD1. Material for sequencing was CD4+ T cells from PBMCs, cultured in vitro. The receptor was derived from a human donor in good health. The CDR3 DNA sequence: TGTGCCAGCAGTTTAGGGACAGGGGGCGCGAATCAGCCCCAGCATTTT. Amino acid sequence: CASSLGTGGANQPQHF.